This T cell receptor beta chain was observed in a study of CD8 T cells in ankylosing spondylitis. There are 13 residues in the CDR3. The germline V gene encodes CDR1 MNHEY and CDR2 SVGAGI. Trimming shortened V by 7 bases and J by 5 bases, and 14 bases separated the two germline ends. This clonotype has more than one count but fewer than ten. MiXCR, applied by TCRdb to the 5' RACE reads, yields one record per CDR3 protein. The sample holds nearly 350,000 distinct CDR3 sequences, roughly 14% seen once. The clonotype originates from a male donor with ankylosing spondylitis or in good health (not recorded which). The chain has TRBV6-5 and TRBJ2-5; D possibly corresponds to TRBD2 (5 bases). What was sequenced was blood, either unsorted or a sorted T cell fraction (not recorded which). The CDR3 region is CASKRGGAETQYF. The CDR3 bases are TGTGCCAGCAAAAGAGGAGGAGCCGAGACCCAGTACTTC.